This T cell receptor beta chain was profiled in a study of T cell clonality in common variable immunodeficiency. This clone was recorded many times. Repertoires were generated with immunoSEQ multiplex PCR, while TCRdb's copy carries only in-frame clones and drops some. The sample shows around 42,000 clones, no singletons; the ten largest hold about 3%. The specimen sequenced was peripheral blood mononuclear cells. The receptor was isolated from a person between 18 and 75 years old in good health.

The CDR3 DNA, read in part, is TGTGCCAGCAGCTTAGTCCGACACCTTGAA. Translated: CASSLVRHLE. The whole CDR3 protein reads CASSLVRHLEAFF. This sequence joins TRBV11-2 and TRBJ1-1; no definite D call. Coverage ceases 3 residues before the CDR3 finishes, and the germline J gene fills in the end. Germline V gene data show CDR1 as SGHAT and CDR2 as FQNNGV. V was pared by 1 base and J by 7 bases, with 10 bases between. The CDR3 contains 13 residues.